This entry lists 18 T cell receptor beta chains sequenced from one sample in a study of blood T cell repertoires in COVID-19. Method: immunoSEQ multiplex PCR; TCRdb's copy keeps in-frame clones and lacks some. Of hundreds of thousands of clones listed, 70% to 90% are singletons. The sequenced material came from PBMCs or T cells enriched from blood (not recorded which). These receptors were taken from a woman aged 45 to 65 in a cohort exposed to, infected with or recovered from COVID-19 (not recorded which).

The chain joins TRBV29-1 to TRBJ1-2; no definite D call. V was cut by 3 bases and J by 2 bases, with 4 bases left in between. In germline, CDR1 is SQVTM, CDR2 ANQGSEA. This CDR3 comprises 11 residues. The DNA for the CDR3 is TGCAGCGTTGACAGAAACTATGGCTACACCTTC. Its translation: CSVDRNYGYTF.

The chain employs TRBV7-3 and TRBJ1-6; a possible D gene is TRBD1 (6 bases). Per the germline V gene, CDR1 is SGHTA and CDR2 is FQGTGA. V shed 6 bases and J shed 6 bases, with 12 bases lying between them. The CDR3 has 14 residues. The DNA for the CDR3 is TGTGCCAGCAGTCTAACAGGGATTAATTCACCCCTCCACTTT. Protein product: CASSLTGINSPLHF.

This clone came up a few times. The V gene is TRBV9, the J gene TRBJ1-2; D is unclear. Germline lookup yields CDR1 SGDLS and CDR2 YYNGEE. Trimming shortened V by 0 bases and J by 5 bases, and 14 bases separated the two germline ends. The CDR3 loop spans 15 amino acids. As DNA, the CDR3 is TGTGCCAGCAGCGTAGATGCCAGTTTAATATATGGCTACACCTTC. This gives the protein CASSVDASLIYGYTF. Filled out from reference TRBV9 and TRBJ1-2, the complete variable domain reads DSGVTQTPKHLITATGQRVTLRCSPRSGDLSVYWYQQSLDQGLQFLIQYYNGEERAKGNILERFSAQQFPDLHSELNLSSLELGDSALYFCASSVDASLIYGYTFGSGTRLTVV.

The rearrangement links TRBV5-5 to TRBJ1-4; D is perhaps TRBD1 (6 bases). The CDR3 extends over 13 amino acids. Germline CDR1 and CDR2: SGHKS and YYEKEE (reference sequence). V shed 7 bases and J shed 0 bases, with 7 bases lying between them. The CDR3 coding sequence is TGTGCCAGCGGACAGACAACTAATGAAAAACTGTTTTTT. As protein: CASGQTTNEKLFF.

V is TRBV3-1 (or the pseudogene TRBV3-2) and J is TRBJ2-2; 9 positions match TRBD2. The CDR3 extends over 16 amino acids. The germline V gene encodes CDR1 LGHDT and CDR2 YNNKEL (reference sequence). After removal of 4 bases from V and 4 bases from J, the junction contained 7 bases not matched to a gene. CDR3 protein: CASSPHGGGATGELFF. The DNA of the CDR3 is TGTGCCAGCAGCCCGCACGGCGGGGGGGCCACCGGGGAGCTGTTTTTT.

The chain is built from TRBV6-5 and TRBJ1-2; weak D call: TRBD1 (5 bases). This CDR3 region has 13 residues. Trimming removed 5 bases at V and 8 bases at J, with 15 bases between. Germline CDR1 reads MNHEY; CDR2 reads SVGAGI. The CDR3 DNA reads as TGTGCCAGCAGTACGGGGGAGGGATTCGGCTACACCTTC. Protein sequence: CASSTGEGFGYTF.

V and J are TRBV6-5 and TRBJ1-1, with 8 positions matching TRBD1. The V and J ends lost 6 bases and 5 bases, in that order; junction bases with no gene match: 8. CDR3 length: 14 residues. CDR1 MNHEY and CDR2 SVGAGI come from the germline V gene. The CDR3 nucleotides are TGTGCCAGCAGAGACAGGGGTCTGGGGACTGAAGCTTTCTTT. This translates into CASRDRGLGTEAFF.

This chain connects TRBV7-9 to TRBJ2-5; 8 bases are a match to TRBD2. This CDR3 has 13 residues. Germline CDR1 SEHNR, CDR2 FQNEAQ (reference sequence). The V gene end was trimmed by 7 bases and the J gene end by 5 bases; junction bases not matched to a gene: 6. CDR3: CASTRGAQETQYF. In nucleotides, the CDR3 is TGTGCCAGCACGCGGGGGGCCCAGGAGACCCAGTACTTC. The full variable domain, completed using reference TRBV7-9 and TRBJ2-5, is DTGVSQNPRHKITKRGQNVTFRCDPISEHNRLYWYRQTLGQGPEFLTYFQNEAQLEKSRLLSDRFSAERPKGSFSTLEIQRTEQGDSAMYLCASTRGAQETQYFGPGTRLLVL.

The chain employs TRBV18 and TRBJ2-2; D not certain. V gave up 3 bases and J gave up 2 bases, with 7 bases separating them. From germline, CDR1 is KGHSH and CDR2 LQKENI. CDR3 size: 14 residues. CDR3: CASSPSRNTGELFF. Here the CDR3 DNA reads TGTGCCAGCTCACCTTCCAGAAACACCGGGGAGCTGTTTTTT.

V usage is TRBV28 and J usage is TRBJ1-2; D ambiguous. Germline CDR1 is MDHEN and CDR2 is SYDVKM. Trimming cost V 5 bases and J 6 bases, with 7 bases left between them. The CDR3 runs 11 residues. CDR3 DNA: TGTGCCAGCAGTCTGTCCGATGGCTACACCTTC. Its protein product is CASSLSDGYTF.

Here the CDR3 DNA reads TGTGCCAGCCGATCCGTAGCGGGGTCCTACGAGCAGTACTTC. It is translated as CASRSVAGSYEQYF. J is TRBJ2-7 and V is TRBV2; 8 bases match TRBD2. Looked up from germline, CDR1 is SNHLY and CDR2 is FYNNEI. The length of the CDR3 is 14 residues. J lost 1 base, V lost 8 bases, and 7 bases had no gene match.

The table lists this clone with a count of one. This chain connects TRBV11-3 to TRBJ2-3; TRBD2 agrees at 9 bases. The V segment lost 2 bases and the J segment 7 bases; nucleotides outside the gene matches: 7. The germline gives CDR1 SGHNT, CDR2 YENEEA. This CDR3 spans 15 amino acids. CDR3 nucleotides: TGTGCCAGCAGCTTATCATCGCGGGGGGGAAATACGCAGTATTTT. The encoded protein is CASSLSSRGGNTQYF.

The genes are TRBV9 and TRBJ2-2, with unresolved D. V gave up 4 bases and J gave up 6 bases, with 7 bases separating them. Per the germline V gene, CDR1 is SGDLS and CDR2 is YYNGEE. This CDR3 has 12 amino acids. The CDR3 DNA follows: TGTGCCAGCAGCTTATTAGCCGGGGAGCTGTTTTTT. Protein sequence: CASSLLAGELFF. Based on the CDR3 plus reference TRBV9 and TRBJ2-2, the full variable domain is DSGVTQTPKHLITATGQRVTLRCSPRSGDLSVYWYQQSLDQGLQFLIQYYNGEERAKGNILERFSAQQFPDLHSELNLSSLELGDSALYFCASSLLAGELFFGEGSRLTVL.

The chain carries TRBV5-6 and TRBJ2-1; TRBD2 matches 8 bases. V lost 4 bases, J lost 8 bases, and 8 bases stayed unmatched. CDR1 is SGHDT, CDR2 YYEEEE, per germline. The CDR3 extends over 14 amino acids. The DNA for the CDR3 is TGTGCCAGCAGCCAACTAGCGGTCCTTGATGAGCAGTTCTTC. It codes for CASSQLAVLDEQFF.

The chain joins TRBV4-3 to TRBJ2-1; tentatively, D is TRBD1 (7 bases). Per germline, CDR1 LGHNA and CDR2 YSLEER. V lost 3 bases and J 4 bases, leaving 10 bases between the germline ends. This CDR3 region has 14 residues. CDR3 amino acids: CASSQGGQYNEQFF. The CDR3 nucleotides read TGCGCCAGCAGCCAGGGGGGACAGTACAATGAGCAGTTCTTC.

The chain has TRBV5-6 and TRBJ2-1; D not resolved. Trimming took off 3 bases at V and 7 bases at J, with 5 bases between the two ends. Germline V gene lookup returns CDR1 SGHDT and CDR2 YYEEEE. This CDR3 spans 11 amino acids. The CDR3 DNA reads TGTGCCAGCAGCTCGTTTAATGAGCAGTTCTTC. It encodes CASSSFNEQFF.

The chain uses TRBV5-1 and TRBJ2-3, with 8 bases aligning to TRBD1. Trimming at V came to 3 bases and at J to 1 base, leaving 16 bases not matched to a gene. The CDR3 runs 19 residues. From germline, CDR1 is SGHRS and CDR2 YFSETQ. The CDR3 protein is CASSYNTQGARAGTDTQYF. The CDR3 DNA reads TGCGCCAGCAGCTATAACACCCAGGGGGCGAGGGCCGGCACAGATACGCAGTATTTT.

The genes are TRBV7-3 and TRBJ1-6, with D perhaps TRBD1 (6 bases). Per germline, CDR1 SGHTA and CDR2 FQGTGA. CDR3 size: 15 residues. With 0 bases removed from V and 6 bases from J, the gap between germline ends came to 9 bases. In nucleotides, the CDR3 is TGTGCCAGCAGCTTAACAGGGGGGGCTAATTCACCCCTCCACTTT. This sequence encodes CASSLTGGANSPLHF.